This T cell receptor (beta chain) was retrieved from a study of shared clonotypes between healthy human individuals. Study-level background: Each donor had three CD4 naive, three CD4 memory, two CD8 naive and one CD8 memory plate.

CD45RO-negative cells were positively selected for CCR7, leaving out terminally differentiated effector memory CD45RA+ cells. Nashville, Tennessee was home to all donors, who were Caucasian adults. Germline CDR1 and CDR2: MNHEY and SMNVEV (reference sequence). Trimming left V 2 bases short and J 0 bases short, with 8 bases between. The CDR3 runs to 14 residues. Original analysis: Quality scores were absent from the junction-only immunoSEQ sequences, so filtering differed. TCRdb's copy holds only in-frame clones and misses some; the assay was immunoSEQ multiplex PCR. V, J and clone size derive from that table, while D and trimming were established from the DNA sequence. This table holds 700,000 to 950,000 clones, 90% to 98% found once.

This chain connects TRBV27 to TRBJ2-7; D not certain. The sample was naive CD8+ T cells sorted from blood. The source of this sequence is a man under 40 in good health. CDR3 bases: TGTGCCAGCAGTTTAACCCGGAGCTCCTACGAGCAGTACTTC. The encoded protein is CASSLTRSSYEQYF.